This T cell receptor (beta chain) originates from a study of cytomegalovirus exposure and HLA in healthy donors. Participants comprised healthy donors of bone marrow. This CDR3 contains 15 residues. CDR1 SNHLY and CDR2 FYNNEI come from the germline V gene. Trimming shortened V by 6 bases and J by 0 bases, and 14 bases separated the two germline ends. With respect to this clone: No antigen is known for it.

The PCR ran on 60 Vbeta and 13 Jbeta primers. Per the study methods: Among the unique TCR beta chains that a later analysis counted, about 79 million in all, some 10 million were shared. The method was immunoSEQ multiplex PCR; TCRdb's version includes in-frame clones alone and lacks a portion of them. Clonal size and the V and J genes are those of that table, whereas D and trimming came from the DNA. The sample includes fewer than 250,000 clones, 70% to 85% of them seen just once. Study conclusions and caveats: In a later analysis, TCR beta V- and J-gene trimming showed a link to a missense DCLRE1C variant. Among immune exposure information, only CMV serostatus was available.

The clonotype comes from a girl aged 2 to 10 in good health and CMV-seronegative. The chain couples TRBV2 to TRBJ2-5, with D hard to call. Source material: PBMCs. CDR3 coding DNA: TGTGCCAGCAGCACCGTAGGAGCTTACCAAGAGACCCAGTACTTC. It is translated as CASSTVGAYQETQYF. Full variable domain (remainder filled in from reference TRBV2 and TRBJ2-5): EPEVTQTPSHQVTQMGQEVILRCVPISNHLYFYWYRQILGQKVEFLVSFYNNEISEKSEIFDDQFSVERPDGSNFTLKIRSTKLEDSAMYFCASSTVGAYQETQYFGPGTRLLVL.